These 14 T cell receptor beta chains were sequenced from one sample in a study of cytomegalovirus exposure and HLA in healthy donors. PCR was performed using 60 Vbeta and 13 Jbeta primers. Sequencing was performed with immunoSEQ multiplex PCR; in TCRdb, only in-frame clones are kept and a portion is missing. The data show 55,000 or so clones, roughly 73% seen once. The material sequenced was PBMCs. Source of these receptors: a man between 18 and 29 years old in good health and CMV-seronegative.

The genes are TRBV29-1 and TRBJ1-1, with 7 bases aligning to TRBD1. V shed 6 bases and J 4 bases; nucleotides not matched to a gene: 8. Germline V lookup: CDR1 SQVTM, CDR2 ANQGSEA. The CDR3 consists of 13 residues. Here the CDR3 reads CSVADRVGTEAFF. CDR3 nucleotide sequence: TGCAGCGTGGCTGACAGGGTGGGCACTGAAGCTTTCTTT.

The J gene is TRBJ2-3, the V gene TRBV5-4, with 13 bases lining up with TRBD2. Looked up from germline, CDR1 is SGHNT and CDR2 is YYREEE (reference sequence). The trim removed 4 bases at V and 4 bases at J, leaving 12 bases unmatched. The CDR3 consists of 18 residues. The CDR3 reads CASSVGLAGKDGSDTQYF. The CDR3 DNA reads TGTGCCAGCAGCGTGGGACTAGCGGGGAAAGATGGGTCAGATACGCAGTATTTT.

The gene calls are TRBV4-3 and TRBJ2-5; 10 nucleotides align to TRBD1. This CDR3 is built from 14 residues. V was pared by 8 bases and J by 4 bases, with 7 bases of the junction left unmatched. Germline CDR1 reads LGHNA; CDR2 reads YSLEER. CDR3 sequence (DNA): TGCGCCAGCGCCTCGGGACAGGGGATAGAGACCCAGTACTTC. Translated: CASASGQGIETQYF.

This sequence joins TRBV4-3 and TRBJ2-7; weak D call: TRBD2 (7 bases). The length of the CDR3 is 17 residues. From germline, CDR1 is LGHNA and CDR2 YSLEER. V was shortened by 0 bases and J by 2 bases, with 17 bases between the two germline ends. CDR3 coding DNA: TGCGCCAGCAGCCAAGAACCGTCCGGGGGGCTAGCCTACGAGCAGTACTTC. Amino acid sequence: CASSQEPSGGLAYEQYF.

This chain links TRBV7-9 with TRBJ1-2, with D unresolved. This CDR3 comprises 12 residues. Germline V lookup: CDR1 SEHNR, CDR2 FQNEAQ (reference sequence). V lost 5 bases, J lost 5 bases, and 9 bases lay in between. Here the CDR3 reads CASSTTKYGYTF. CDR3 coding DNA: TGTGCCAGCAGCACAACCAAATATGGCTACACCTTC.

This chain uses TRBV4-3 with TRBJ1-1; no definite D call. Germline V gives CDR1 LGHNA, CDR2 YSLEER. Trimming cost V 0 bases and J 1 base, with 12 bases left between them. The CDR3 is 16 residues long. Here the CDR3 reads CASSQDGREGNTEAFF. The DNA for the CDR3 is TGCGCCAGCAGCCAAGATGGACGGGAGGGGAACACTGAAGCTTTCTTT.

V gene TRBV28 combines with J gene TRBJ1-2; D is unclear. This CDR3 has 14 residues. Trimming shortened V by 2 bases and J by 4 bases, and 11 bases separated the two germline ends. The V gene's germline CDR1 is MDHEN and CDR2 SYDVKM. CDR3 sequence: CASSLGLLTYGYTF. In nucleotides, the CDR3 is TGTGCCAGCAGTTTAGGGCTTCTCACCTATGGCTACACCTTC.

The chain combines TRBV5-4 with TRBJ1-6, with D maybe TRBD1 (6 bases). There are 15 residues in the CDR3. The ends were cut back, 3 bases at V and 6 bases at J, with 13 bases in the middle. Per germline, CDR1 SGHNT and CDR2 YYREEE (reference sequence). For the CDR3, the DNA is TGTGCCAGCAGCTGGCCACAGGGTTCTAATTCACCCCTCCACTTT. Amino acids: CASSWPQGSNSPLHF.

V usage is TRBV6-5 and J usage is TRBJ1-2; 7 nucleotides agree with TRBD1. This CDR3 is built from 15 residues. Germline loops: CDR1 MNHEY, CDR2 SVGAGI. J was trimmed by 4 bases and V by 0 bases; bases with no gene match: 5. The CDR3 reads CASSYSGQSSYGYTF. CDR3 nucleotide sequence: TGTGCCAGCAGTTACTCGGGACAGTCTTCCTATGGCTACACCTTC.

This clone appeared a few times. The DNA for the CDR3 is TGCGCCAGCAGCCAAGATCAGGTCCCTCCTGCTAATGAAAAACTGTTTTTT. This translates into CASSQDQVPPANEKLFF. The chain has TRBV4-1 and TRBJ1-4, with D unresolved. The CDR3 has 17 residues. The germline V and J ends were trimmed by 0 bases and 3 bases, with 14 bases remaining between them. Germline CDR1 and CDR2: MGHRA and YSYEKL.

The V call is TRBV9, the J call TRBJ1-5; a weak D match, TRBD1 (5 bases). V gave up 0 bases and J gave up 5 bases, with 9 bases separating them. This CDR3 spans 14 amino acids. Germline CDR1 and CDR2: SGDLS and YYNGEE. The CDR3 region is CASSVDGGDQPQHF. Written as DNA, the CDR3 is TGTGCCAGCAGCGTAGATGGGGGGGATCAGCCCCAGCATTTT.

V is TRBV9 and J is TRBJ2-5, with D possibly TRBD2 on 5 matching bases. Germline lookup yields CDR1 SGDLS and CDR2 YYNGEE. V shed 7 bases and J shed 0 bases, with 13 bases lying between them. This CDR3 contains 14 residues. The CDR3 DNA reads TGTGCCAGCCCGGACTCCAGGTACCAAGAGACCCAGTACTTC. It is translated as CASPDSRYQETQYF.

The chain couples TRBV7-2 to TRBJ1-3, with D tentatively TRBD1 (6 bases). The CDR3 is 15 residues long. V lost 5 bases, J lost 0 bases, and 11 bases lay in between. Per the germline V gene, CDR1 is SGHTA and CDR2 is FQGNSA. CDR3 loop: CASSQDRHSGNTIYF. The CDR3 DNA reads TGTGCCAGCAGCCAAGACAGGCACTCTGGAAACACCATATATTTT. Combining the CDR3 with reference TRBV7-2 and TRBJ1-3 gives the whole variable domain GAGVSQSPSNKVTEKGKDVELRCDPISGHTALYWYRQSLGQGLEFLIYFQGNSAPDKSGLPSDRFSAERTGGSVSTLTIQRTQQEDSAVYLCASSQDRHSGNTIYFGEGSWLTVV.

The chain has TRBV9 and TRBJ2-1; 9 positions match TRBD2. Germline V gene lookup returns CDR1 SGDLS and CDR2 YYNGEE. The V segment lost 4 bases and the J segment 5 bases; nucleotides outside the gene matches: 4. This CDR3 is built from 14 residues. CDR3 sequence reads: CASSIVAGDNEQFF. The CDR3 region has the DNA TGTGCCAGCAGCATCGTAGCGGGAGACAATGAGCAGTTCTTC.